The clone carrying this T cell receptor (beta chain) has a count of ten or more. The starting material, more than 8 ml of fresh peripheral blood, provided the PBMCs. From RNA, the CDR3 regions of TCR beta chains were amplified and sequenced. The first-round RT-PCR employed HTBI primers together with the Qiagen OneStep RT-PCR kit. A multiplex PCR was then performed as the second round. Each CDR3 protein gets one entry after TCRdb re-called the multiplex PCR reads with MiXCR. This table has fewer than 600,000 distinct CDR3 sequences, over 13% appearing once. CDR3 length equals 13 residues. Germline CDR1 SGHAT, CDR2 FQNNGV. The V gene lost 5 bases and the J gene lost 4 bases, with 11 bases spanning the gap. This specimen comes from a study of Graves' ophthalmopathy and Graves' hyperthyroidism.

What was sequenced was blood. The chain couples TRBV11-2 to TRBJ1-2; no clear D gene. This TCR was recovered from a woman aged 25 to 39 with Graves' ophthalmopathy. The CDR3 loop reads CASSRSEGYGYTF. CDR3 DNA sequence: TGTGCCAGCAGCCGTTCGGAGGGCTATGGCTACACCTTC.